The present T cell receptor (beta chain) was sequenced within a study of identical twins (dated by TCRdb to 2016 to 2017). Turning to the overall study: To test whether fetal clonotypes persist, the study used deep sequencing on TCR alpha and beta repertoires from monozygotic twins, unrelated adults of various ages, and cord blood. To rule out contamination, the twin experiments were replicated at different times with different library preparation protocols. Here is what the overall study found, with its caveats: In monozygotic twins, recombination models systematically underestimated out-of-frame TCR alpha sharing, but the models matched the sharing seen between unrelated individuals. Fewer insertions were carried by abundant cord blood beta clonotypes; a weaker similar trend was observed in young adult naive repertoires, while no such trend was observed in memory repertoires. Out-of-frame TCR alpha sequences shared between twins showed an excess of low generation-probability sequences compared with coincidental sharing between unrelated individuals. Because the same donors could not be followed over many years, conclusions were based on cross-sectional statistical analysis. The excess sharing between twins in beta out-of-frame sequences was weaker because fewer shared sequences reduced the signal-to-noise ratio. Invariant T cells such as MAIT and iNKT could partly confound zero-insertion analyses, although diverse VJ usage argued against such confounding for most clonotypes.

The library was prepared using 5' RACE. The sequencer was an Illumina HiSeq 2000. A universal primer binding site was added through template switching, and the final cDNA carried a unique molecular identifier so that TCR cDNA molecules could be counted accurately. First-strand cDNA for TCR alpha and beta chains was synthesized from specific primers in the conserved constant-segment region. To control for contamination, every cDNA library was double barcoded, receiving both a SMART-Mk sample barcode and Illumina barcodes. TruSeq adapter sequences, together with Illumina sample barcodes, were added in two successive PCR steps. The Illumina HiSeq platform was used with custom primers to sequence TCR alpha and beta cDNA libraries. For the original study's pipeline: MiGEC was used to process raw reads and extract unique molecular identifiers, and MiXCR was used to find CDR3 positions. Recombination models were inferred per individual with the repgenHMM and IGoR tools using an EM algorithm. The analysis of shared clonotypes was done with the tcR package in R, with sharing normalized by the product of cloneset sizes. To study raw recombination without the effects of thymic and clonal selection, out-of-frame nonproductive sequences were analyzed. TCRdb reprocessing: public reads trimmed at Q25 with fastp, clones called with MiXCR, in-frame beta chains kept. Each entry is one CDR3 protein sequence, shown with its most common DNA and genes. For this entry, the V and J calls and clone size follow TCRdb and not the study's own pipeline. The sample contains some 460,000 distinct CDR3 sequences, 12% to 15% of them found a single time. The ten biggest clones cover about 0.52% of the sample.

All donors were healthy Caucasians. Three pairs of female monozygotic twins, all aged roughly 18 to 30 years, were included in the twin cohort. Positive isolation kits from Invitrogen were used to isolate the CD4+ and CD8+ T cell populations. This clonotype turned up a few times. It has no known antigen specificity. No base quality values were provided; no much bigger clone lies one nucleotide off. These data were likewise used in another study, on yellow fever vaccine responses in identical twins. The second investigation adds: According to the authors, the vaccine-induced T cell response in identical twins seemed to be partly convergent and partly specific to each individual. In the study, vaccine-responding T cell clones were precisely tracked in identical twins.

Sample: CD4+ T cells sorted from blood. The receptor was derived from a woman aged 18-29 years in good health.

The CDR3 region: CASSPSFQTYEQYF. The DNA reads as follows: TGTGCCAGCAGCCCCTCCTTTCAAACCTACGAGCAGTACTTC. The chain is encoded by TRBV6-1 joined to TRBJ2-7; the D gene assignment is ambiguous. The CDR3, from cysteine to phenylalanine, totals 14 residues. Solely the CDR3 DNA is kept, with 42 bases framed from the first base. Cut back by 6 bases and 2 bases, the V and J ends lie 14 bases apart. CDR1 and CDR2 are read off the germline V gene as MNHNS and SASEGT.